This passage covers 10 T cell receptor beta chains from one sample sequenced in a study of vaccination and CD4 T cells after COVID-19. The treatment here: approximately nine-day PBMC culture with coronavirus spike peptide pools or control peptides (ViraFEST assay). The Oncomine TCR Beta short-read assay was applied to DNA of cultured CD4+ T cells. TCRdb used MiXCR to reprocess the PCR reads, holding one entry per CDR3 protein. The repertoire holds under 20,000 distinct CDR3 sequences, approximately 40% seen once, with approximately 6.7% in the top ten. No antigen has been assigned to these receptors. The sequencing used CD4+ T cells from blood, cultured in vitro, collected before SARS-CoV-2 vaccination. These receptors all stem from a human donor who had recovered from COVID-19.

The chain carries TRBV20-1 and TRBJ2-3; D is undetermined. Germline CDR1 and CDR2: DFQATT and SNEGSKA (reference sequence). The CDR3 extends over 12 amino acids. Trimming cost V 6 bases and J 1 base, with 8 bases left between them. The DNA of the CDR3 is TGCAGTGCCCGGCAGGGCACAGATACGCAGTATTTT. It specifies CSARQGTDTQYF.

This clonotype came up a few times. The chain recombines TRBV29-1 with TRBJ1-2; D not certain. V lost 4 bases and J 5 bases, leaving 11 bases between the germline ends. The CDR3 loop spans 12 amino acids. CDR1 is SQVTM and CDR2 is ANQGSEA in the germline V gene. The CDR3 DNA reads TGCAGCGTTGCGGGCAGCAATTATGGCTACACCTTC. Translation: CSVAGSNYGYTF.

There are a few counts of this clonotype. The V call is TRBV7-2, the J call TRBJ1-6; unclear D gene. Germline V lookup: CDR1 SGHTA, CDR2 FQGNSA. The CDR3 is 14 amino acids. The ends were cut back, 1 base at V and 2 bases at J, with 3 bases in the middle. CDR3 DNA: TGTGCCAGCAGCTTAGATGCCTATAATTCACCCCTCCACTTT. Residues: CASSLDAYNSPLHF.

This clonotype was seen more than once but under ten times. V gene TRBV20-1 combines with J gene TRBJ1-5; D is possibly TRBD1 (5 bases). CDR3 length: 14 residues. CDR1 and CDR2 from the germline V gene are DFQATT and SNEGSKA (reference sequence). The V end was cut by 5 bases, the J end by 1 base, with 12 bases between. The CDR3 nucleotides read TGCAGTGCTGCTGGACAATTGAGCAATCAGCCCCAGCATTTT. The encoded protein is CSAAGQLSNQPQHF.

This clonotype showed up just a few times. The chain links TRBV19 to TRBJ2-3, with D unresolved. This CDR3 is 14 amino acids long. V was cut by 4 bases and J by 1 base, with 9 bases left in between. CDR1 and CDR2 (germline): LNHDA, SQIVND (reference sequence). Here the CDR3 reads CASSSQRGTDTQYF. CDR3 nucleotides: TGTGCCAGTAGTAGCCAAAGGGGCACAGATACGCAGTATTTT. Supplemented by reference TRBV19 and TRBJ2-3, the full variable domain reads DGGITQSPKYLFRKEGQNVTLSCEQNLNHDAMYWYRQDPGQGLRLIYYSQIVNDFQKGDIAEGYSVSREKKESFPLTVTSAQKNPTAFYLCASSSQRGTDTQYFGPGTRLTVL.

This rearrangement joins TRBV29-1 to TRBJ2-1, with D perhaps matching TRBD2 (7 bases). V lost 4 bases and J lost 6, with 13 bases in between. CDR1 SQVTM and CDR2 ANQGSEA come from the germline V gene. The CDR3 runs to 13 residues. The CDR3 here is CSVGRGGGNEQFF. Here the CDR3 DNA reads TGCAGCGTTGGACGGGGAGGGGGCAATGAGCAGTTCTTC.

The chain combines TRBV11-3 with TRBJ2-7, with 9 nucleotides matching TRBD1. The CDR3 totals 15 residues. The V gene's germline CDR1 is SGHNT and CDR2 YENEEA. V dropped 1 base and J dropped 7; count of bases not matched to a gene: 8. The CDR3 spells CASSLAGQGIREQYF. As DNA, the CDR3 is TGTGCCAGCAGCTTAGCAGGACAGGGGATAAGAGAGCAGTACTTC.

This clonotype ranks as large. The chain links TRBV20-1 to TRBJ2-7; TRBD2 matches at 7 bases. Germline V gives CDR1 DFQATT, CDR2 SNEGSKA (reference sequence). The trim removed 4 bases at V and 0 bases at J, leaving 6 bases unmatched. The CDR3 extends over 14 amino acids. The CDR3 nucleotides read TGCAGTGCTATGGCTAGCGGATACTCCTACGAGCAGTACTTC. Protein sequence: CSAMASGYSYEQYF.

The chain combines TRBV19 with TRBJ1-6, with D tentatively TRBD1 (6 bases). Germline CDR1 reads LNHDA; CDR2 reads SQIVND (reference sequence). This CDR3 contains 13 residues. Trimming removed 4 bases from V and 5 bases from J, with 6 bases in between. Here the CDR3 DNA reads TGTGCCAGTAGTAACAGGGATAATTCACCCCTCCACTTT. Its protein product is CASSNRDNSPLHF.

This clonotype has more than one count but fewer than ten. The V call is TRBV28, the J call TRBJ1-5; weak D call: TRBD1 (6 bases). Germline-derived CDR1 and CDR2 are MDHEN and SYDVKM. The CDR3 length is 15 residues. Trimming removed 5 bases at V and 7 bases at J, with 18 bases between. The CDR3 bases are TGTGCCAGCAGTATAACATCACAAGGGGGACAGCCCCAGCATTTT. Encoded protein: CASSITSQGGQPQHF.